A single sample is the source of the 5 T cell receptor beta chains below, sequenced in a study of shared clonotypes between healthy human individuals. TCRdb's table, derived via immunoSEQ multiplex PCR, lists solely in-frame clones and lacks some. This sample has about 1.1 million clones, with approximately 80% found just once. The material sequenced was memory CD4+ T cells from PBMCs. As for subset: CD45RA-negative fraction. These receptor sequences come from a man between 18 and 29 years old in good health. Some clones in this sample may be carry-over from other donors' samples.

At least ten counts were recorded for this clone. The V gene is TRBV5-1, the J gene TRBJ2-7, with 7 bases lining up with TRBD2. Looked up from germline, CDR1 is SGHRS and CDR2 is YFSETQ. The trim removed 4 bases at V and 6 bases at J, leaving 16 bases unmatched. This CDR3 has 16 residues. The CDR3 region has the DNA TGCGCCAGCAGCCCATTAAACCCGGGACTAAGTCCCGAGCAGTACTTC. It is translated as CASSPLNPGLSPEQYF.

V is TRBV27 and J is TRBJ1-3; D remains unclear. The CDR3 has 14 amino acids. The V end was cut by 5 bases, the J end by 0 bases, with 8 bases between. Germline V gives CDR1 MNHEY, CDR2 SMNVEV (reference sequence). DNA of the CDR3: TGTGCCAGCAGTCAAGGATTCTCTGGAAACACCATATATTTT. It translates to CASSQGFSGNTIYF.

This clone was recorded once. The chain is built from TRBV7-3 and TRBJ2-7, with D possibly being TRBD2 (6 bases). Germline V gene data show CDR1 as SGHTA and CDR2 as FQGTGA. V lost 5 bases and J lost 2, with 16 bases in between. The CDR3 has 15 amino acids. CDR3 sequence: CASSQTAGRTYEQYF. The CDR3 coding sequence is TGTGCCAGCAGCCAGACGGCGGGACGAACCTACGAGCAGTACTTC. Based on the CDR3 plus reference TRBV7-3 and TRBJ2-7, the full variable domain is GAGVSQTPSNKVTEKGKYVELRCDPISGHTALYWYRQSLGQGPEFLIYFQGTGAADDSGLPNDRFFAVRPEGSVSTLKIQRTERGDSAVYLCASSQTAGRTYEQYFGPGTRLTVT.

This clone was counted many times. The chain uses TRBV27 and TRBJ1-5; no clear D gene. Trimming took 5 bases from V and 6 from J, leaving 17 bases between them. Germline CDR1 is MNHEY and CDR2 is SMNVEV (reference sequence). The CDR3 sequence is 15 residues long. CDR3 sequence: CASSPSAGAGQPQHF. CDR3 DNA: TGTGCCAGCAGTCCCTCTGCCGGTGCTGGTCAGCCCCAGCATTTT.

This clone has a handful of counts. CDR3 protein: CASSPLTLKLFF. Written as DNA, the CDR3 is TGTGCCAGCAGCCCCCTCACATTAAAACTGTTTTTT. The chain has TRBV7-9 and TRBJ1-4; no clear D gene. CDR1 is SEHNR and CDR2 is FQNEAQ in the germline V gene (reference sequence). The CDR3 is 12 residues long. Deletions cut 5 bases from V and 10 bases from J, with 11 bases between.